Listed here is a single T cell receptor (beta chain). J lost 0 bases, V lost 2 bases, and 8 bases had no gene match. The germline V gene encodes CDR1 SGHRS and CDR2 YFSETQ. CDR3 length equals 18 residues. Primers included in the PCR were 60 Vbeta and 13 Jbeta primers. TCRdb keeps only in-frame clones here, not all; method: immunoSEQ multiplex PCR. The repertoire holds around 130,000 clones, with 80% as singletons. These data come from a study of cytomegalovirus exposure and HLA in healthy donors. The receptor comes from a man aged 30 to 39 in good health and CMV-seronegative. The sequenced sample was PBMCs. The chain carries TRBV5-1 and TRBJ2-2; 9 bases are a match to TRBD2. CDR3 sequence: CASSLAPRTSANTGELFF. The CDR3 region has the DNA TGCGCCAGCAGCTTAGCCCCTCGGACTAGCGCGAACACCGGGGAGCTGTTTTTT.